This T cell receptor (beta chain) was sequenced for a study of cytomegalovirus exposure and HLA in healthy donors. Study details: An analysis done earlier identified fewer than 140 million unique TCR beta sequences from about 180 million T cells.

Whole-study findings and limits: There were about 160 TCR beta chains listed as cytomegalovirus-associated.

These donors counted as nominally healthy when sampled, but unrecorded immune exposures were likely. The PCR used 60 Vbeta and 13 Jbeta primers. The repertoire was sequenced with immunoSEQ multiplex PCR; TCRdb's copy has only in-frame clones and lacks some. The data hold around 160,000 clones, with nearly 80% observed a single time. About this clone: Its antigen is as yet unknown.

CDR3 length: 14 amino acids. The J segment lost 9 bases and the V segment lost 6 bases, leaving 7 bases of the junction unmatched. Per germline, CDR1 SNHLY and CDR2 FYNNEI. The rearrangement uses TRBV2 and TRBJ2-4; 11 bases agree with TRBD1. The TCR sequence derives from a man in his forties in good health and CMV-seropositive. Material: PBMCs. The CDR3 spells CASRGTGGVTIQYF. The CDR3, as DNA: TGTGCCAGCAGGGGGACAGGGGGTGTCACCATTCAGTACTTC.